These 29 T cell receptor beta chains share one sample of origin, sequenced in a study of T cells in severe cutaneous drug reactions. Libraries were made by iRepertoire multiplex PCR with TCR subtype-specific primers for bulk and single-cell sequencing. TCRdb reprocessed the multiplex PCR reads; each CDR3 protein has one entry and no DNA is given. This sample's clone table lists roughly 2,000 distinct CDR3 sequences. Sequenced patients had Stevens-Johnson syndrome or toxic epidermal necrolysis caused by carbamazepine. The sequencing sample was made of PBMCs. These TCRs come from a human donor with Stevens-Johnson syndrome, a severe cutaneous drug reaction.

The chain links TRBV6-1 to TRBJ1-5; TCRdb proposes TRBD1, but this gene call is untestable without DNA. The CDR3 totals 14 residues. Looked up from germline, CDR1 is MNHNS and CDR2 is SASEGT. The CDR3 loop is CASSPGTGNQPQHF.

This sequence joins TRBV27 and TRBJ2-1; TCRdb lists TRBD2, though no DNA is available to test this call. There are 17 residues in the CDR3. CDR1 MNHEY and CDR2 SMNVEV come from the germline V gene (reference sequence). CDR3: CASSLGTSGGARNEQFF.

Frequency places this clonotype as medium-sized. The chain couples TRBV7-3 to TRBJ2-1; without DNA, the TCRdb call of TRBD2 cannot be checked. Germline loops: CDR1 SGHTA, CDR2 FQGTGA. This CDR3 contains 15 residues. CDR3 in amino acids: CASSLAGGQGNEQFF.

According to its frequency, this clonotype is medium-sized. The genes are TRBV12-3 or TRBV12-4 and TRBJ1-4; TCRdb reports TRBD1, a call that lacks DNA to check it against. This CDR3 spans 15 amino acids. This CDR3 is CASSTTQQGAEKLFF.

The chain couples TRBV27 to TRBJ2-3; the D call of TRBD1 rests on TCRdb alone, since no DNA is present to check it. CDR3 size: 14 residues. Germline values: CDR1 MNHEY, CDR2 SMNVEV (reference sequence). CDR3 loop: CASSLAGAGDTQYF.

Frequency places this clonotype as hyperexpanded. The chain joins TRBV6-5 to TRBJ2-3. CDR1 and CDR2 (germline): MNHEY, SVGAGI. This CDR3 is built from 13 residues. CDR3 sequence: CASSYSSTDTQYF.

According to its frequency, this clonotype is medium-sized. CDR3: CASRTGSNTDTQYF. The chain couples TRBV6-1 to TRBJ2-3. This CDR3 spans 14 amino acids. Germline loops: CDR1 MNHNS, CDR2 SASEGT.

The chain combines TRBV28 with TRBJ1-2; TCRdb's D call of TRBD1 is untestable without DNA. Germline V gives CDR1 MDHEN, CDR2 SYDVKM. The CDR3 runs to 15 residues. The CDR3: CASSPFGTPRDGYTF.

Its frequency marks this clonotype as medium-sized. The chain employs TRBV13 and TRBJ2-3. This CDR3 spans 11 amino acids. The germline gives CDR1 PRHDT, CDR2 FYEKMQ (reference sequence). The CDR3 here is CASSFSDTQYF.

Measured by frequency, this clonotype is medium-sized. V usage is TRBV12-3 or TRBV12-4 and J usage is TRBJ1-5. This CDR3 is 13 amino acids long. The CDR3: CASDSSTDQPQHF.

Frequency places this clonotype as medium-sized. The chain carries TRBV4-1 and TRBJ2-7; as DNA is missing, the TRBD1 call by TCRdb cannot be tested. CDR3 length equals 14 residues. In germline, CDR1 is MGHRA, CDR2 YSYEKL. The CDR3 is CASSLSADRYEQYF.

This clonotype is deemed medium-sized by its frequency. V usage is TRBV27 and J usage is TRBJ2-1; as DNA is missing, the TRBD1 call by TCRdb cannot be tested. The CDR3 covers 16 residues. The germline V gene encodes CDR1 MNHEY and CDR2 SMNVEV (reference sequence). CDR3 protein: CASSKTAQGARNEQFF.

In terms of frequency, this clonotype is large. The V and J genes are TRBV28 and TRBJ1-2; as DNA is missing, the TRBD1 call by TCRdb cannot be tested. This CDR3 comprises 12 residues. Germline V CDR1 and CDR2: MDHEN, SYDVKM. CDR3 sequence: CASRQQGRGYTF.

This chain joins TRBV20-1 and TRBJ2-5; as DNA is missing, the TRBD2 call by TCRdb cannot be tested. Germline V gene sequence: CDR1 DFQATT, CDR2 SNEGSKA (reference sequence). This CDR3 contains 15 residues. The CDR3 protein is CSARVGSGGQETQYF.

CDR3 residues: CASSLTSSNQETQYF. The chain carries TRBV11-1 and TRBJ2-5; TCRdb outputs TRBD2, but without DNA this stays unchecked. CDR1 is SGHAT, CDR2 FQDESV, per germline (reference sequence). The CDR3 is made up of 15 amino acids.

By frequency, this clonotype is medium-sized. The chain is built from TRBV11-2 and TRBJ1-1; checking the TCRdb D call of TRBD1 is not possible without DNA. Germline CDR1 and CDR2: SGHAT and FQNNGV. The length of the CDR3 is 14 residues. This CDR3 is CASSLMGPPGVAFF. The complete variable domain, with remaining parts taken from reference TRBV11-2 and TRBJ1-1, reads EAGVAQSPRYKIIEKRQSVAFWCNPISGHATLYWYQQILGQGPKLLIQFQNNGVVDDSQLPKDRFSAERLKGVDSTLKIQPAKLEDSAVYLCASSLMGPPGVAFFGQGTRLTVV.

This sequence joins TRBV11-2 and TRBJ2-7; the TRBD1 assignment by TCRdb is unverifiable without DNA. This CDR3 has 14 residues. Germline V gene data show CDR1 as SGHAT and CDR2 as FQNNGV. The CDR3 loop is CASSLAGQTYEQYF.

The gene calls are TRBV18 and TRBJ2-5; the TCRdb call, TRBD1, lacks DNA for checking. From germline, CDR1 is KGHSH and CDR2 LQKENI. The CDR3 has 16 residues. The CDR3 here is CASSPPVSTGRETQYF.

The chain employs TRBV6-1 and TRBJ2-1; the TCRdb call, TRBD2, lacks DNA for checking. Germline V gene lookup returns CDR1 MNHNS and CDR2 SASEGT. CDR3 length: 17 residues. The CDR3 sequence: CASTARLAGTSYNEQFF.

By frequency, this clonotype is large. The chain recombines TRBV6-1 with TRBJ2-1; the D call from TCRdb, TRBD1, cannot be confirmed without DNA. The V gene's germline CDR1 is MNHNS and CDR2 SASEGT. The CDR3 has 15 residues. CDR3 in amino acids: CASSLRGLRGIKQFF.

This clonotype is identified as medium-sized from frequency. The gene calls are TRBV11-3 and TRBJ2-1; TCRdb lists TRBD1, though no DNA is available to test this call. Germline CDR1 SGHNT, CDR2 YENEEA. The CDR3 is 14 residues long. The CDR3 sequence: CASSPRHPYNEQFF.

According to its frequency, this clonotype is medium-sized. The chain is built from TRBV5-1 and TRBJ2-7; TCRdb's D call, TRBD1, is unchecked because there is no DNA. Germline V gene data show CDR1 as SGHRS and CDR2 as YFSETQ. The CDR3 length is 15 residues. The CDR3 sequence: CASRPDTGVSYEQYF.

This chain connects TRBV28 to TRBJ1-1; there is no DNA to check the TCRdb D call of TRBD1. The CDR3 length is 15 residues. Germline V lookup: CDR1 MDHEN, CDR2 SYDVKM. The CDR3 here is CASSSPTGGETEAFF.

The chain recombines TRBV7-2 with TRBJ1-5. CDR1 and CDR2 from the germline V gene are SGHTA and FQGNSA. The length of the CDR3 is 13 residues. The CDR3 sequence: CASSPQSNQPQHF.

This rearrangement joins TRBV5-6 to TRBJ2-7; TCRdb's D call, TRBD2, is unchecked because there is no DNA. CDR1 SGHDT and CDR2 YYEEEE come from the germline V gene. CDR3 length equals 15 residues. The CDR3 sequence: CASSLLGVAVYEQYF.

By frequency, this clonotype registers medium-sized. The genes are TRBV27 and TRBJ2-7; TCRdb selects TRBD1, and the lack of DNA leaves this call unchecked. This CDR3 is built from 13 residues. Germline loops: CDR1 MNHEY, CDR2 SMNVEV (reference sequence). This CDR3 reads CASSFYPAYEQYF.

This chain uses TRBV7-2 with TRBJ2-2; the TCRdb D gene call, TRBD1, has no DNA to confirm it. Germline V gene data show CDR1 as SGHTA and CDR2 as FQGNSA. This CDR3 has 15 amino acids. CDR3 loop: CASSSQDRAAGELFF.

The chain has TRBV5-6 and TRBJ2-1; TCRdb designates TRBD2, a call that cannot be tested without DNA. This CDR3 contains 17 residues. In germline, CDR1 is SGHDT, CDR2 YYEEEE. CDR3: CASSYSGGISSYNEQFF.

The chain has TRBV28 and TRBJ2-1; TCRdb indicates TRBD2, and absent DNA this call remains unverified. The CDR3 is 16 amino acids. Germline CDR1 and CDR2: MDHEN and SYDVKM. CDR3 region: CASTLAGGGVYNEQFF.